This entry lists 13 T cell receptor beta chains sequenced from one sample in a study of shared clonotypes between healthy human individuals. The protocol was immunoSEQ multiplex PCR, while the TCRdb copy is restricted to in-frame clones and leaves out a portion. This sample has over 2 million clones; about 90% occur once, and the top ten carry approximately 0.4%. Material: naive CD4+ T cells from PBMCs. Subset noted: CD45RA+ positively selected. These receptors originate from a man aged 18 to 35 in good health. Some clones in this sample may be carry-over from other donors' samples.

This chain joins TRBV19 and TRBJ1-2; TRBD1 agrees at 10 bases. Germline trimming cut 3 bases from V and 6 bases from J; bases unmatched to any gene: 7. This CDR3 comprises 15 residues. Germline V gene data show CDR1 as LNHDA and CDR2 as SQIVND (reference sequence). The CDR3 region has the DNA TGTGCCAGTAGTATTCAGGGGACAGGGGCTCATGGCTACACCTTC. Protein product: CASSIQGTGAHGYTF.

The DNA for the CDR3 is TGCGCCAGCAGCTTGAAAGGAGGGGGGTCAGATACGCAGTATTTT. It codes for CASSLKGGGSDTQYF. The rearrangement links TRBV5-1 to TRBJ2-3; D possibly uses TRBD1 or TRBD2 (6 bases each). CDR1 and CDR2 from the germline V gene are SGHRS and YFSETQ. With 1 base removed from V and 4 bases from J, the gap between germline ends came to 13 bases. This CDR3 spans 15 amino acids. Full variable domain (remainder filled in from reference TRBV5-1 and TRBJ2-3): KAGVTQTPRYLIKTRGQQVTLSCSPISGHRSVSWYQQTPGQGLQFLFEYFSETQRNKGNFPGRFSGRQFSNSRSEMNVSTLELGDSALYLCASSLKGGGSDTQYFGPGTRLTVL.

V is TRBV7-2 and J is TRBJ2-7, with D hard to call. The CDR3 has 15 amino acids. The germline V gene has CDR1 SGHTA and CDR2 FQGNSA. V lost 0 bases and J 0 bases, leaving 9 bases between the germline ends. CDR3 loop: CASSLAALSSYEQYF. The CDR3 coding sequence is TGTGCCAGCAGCTTAGCGGCTCTAAGCTCCTACGAGCAGTACTTC.

The chain joins TRBV14 to TRBJ1-2; TRBD1 matches at 8 bases. Per the germline V gene, CDR1 is SGHDN and CDR2 is FVKESK. This CDR3 is built from 15 residues. V dropped 0 bases and J dropped 6; count of bases not matched to a gene: 6. CDR3 in amino acids: CASSQDFLDRDGYTF. In nucleotides, the CDR3 is TGTGCCAGCAGCCAAGACTTCCTGGACAGGGATGGCTACACCTTC.

Note on this clone: Other DNA sequences of this sample code for an identical CDR3. The rearrangement uses TRBV11-3 and TRBJ1-1; 8 bases align to TRBD1. The CDR3 has 14 residues. With V trimmed by 5 bases and J by 2 bases, 4 bases remained unmatched. Germline V gene sequence: CDR1 SGHNT, CDR2 YENEEA. CDR3 nucleotides: TGTGCCAGCAGCCCAGGACAGGGTAACACTGAAGCTTTCTTT. This codes for CASSPGQGNTEAFF. Together with reference TRBV11-3 and TRBJ1-1, the CDR3 gives the full variable domain: EAGVVQSPRYKIIEKKQPVAFWCNPISGHNTLYWYLQNLGQGPELLIRYENEEAVDDSQLPKDRFSAERLKGVDSTLKIQPAELGDSAVYLCASSPGQGNTEAFFGQGTRLTVV.

The V gene is TRBV28, the J gene TRBJ1-5; maybe TRBD1 (6 bases). Trimming took off 7 bases at V and 5 bases at J, with 12 bases between the two ends. Germline V CDR1 and CDR2: MDHEN, SYDVKM. This CDR3 is 13 amino acids long. The CDR3 region is CASISQGDQPQHF. In DNA form, the CDR3 reads TGTGCCAGCATATCACAGGGTGATCAGCCCCAGCATTTT.

V and J are TRBV9 and TRBJ2-6; D uncertain. Germline CDR1 and CDR2: SGDLS and YYNGEE. Trimming pared 3 bases from V and 4 bases from J, leaving 8 bases between. This CDR3 has 14 residues. In DNA, the CDR3 is TGTGCCAGCAGCGACTCCTGGGGGGCCAACGTCCTGACTTTC. The encoded protein is CASSDSWGANVLTF. The complete variable domain, with remaining parts taken from reference TRBV9 and TRBJ2-6, reads DSGVTQTPKHLITATGQRVTLRCSPRSGDLSVYWYQQSLDQGLQFLIQYYNGEERAKGNILERFSAQQFPDLHSELNLSSLELGDSALYFCASSDSWGANVLTFGAGSRLTVL.

This chain connects TRBV27 to TRBJ1-4; 11 bases fit TRBD1. Per germline, CDR1 MNHEY and CDR2 SMNVEV (reference sequence). The CDR3 is 19 residues long. The ends lost 5 bases at V and 7 bases at J; junction bases unmatched: 18. As DNA, the CDR3 is TGTGCCAGCAGTCTAATCGCGGCCGGGACAGGGGGTTTTATTGAAAAACTGTTTTTT. It is translated as CASSLIAAGTGGFIEKLFF.

Concerning this clone: Other DNA sequences in the sample encode the same CDR3. The V and J genes are TRBV27 and TRBJ2-6; D is undetermined. This CDR3 has 14 amino acids. From germline, CDR1 is MNHEY and CDR2 SMNVEV (reference sequence). V lost 1 base and J lost 4, with 5 bases in between. CDR3 in amino acids: CASSLWSGANVLTF. CDR3 sequence (DNA): TGTGCCAGCAGTTTATGGTCGGGGGCCAACGTCCTGACTTTC.

This clone appeared a single time. CDR3 sequence (DNA): TGCAGCGTGCGAGTGGAGAACACTGAAGCTTTCTTT. It specifies CSVRVENTEAFF. This sequence joins TRBV29-1 and TRBJ1-1, with unresolved D. Trimming cost V 6 bases and J 1 base, with 9 bases left between them. Germline V gene lookup returns CDR1 SQVTM and CDR2 ANQGSEA. This CDR3 has 12 residues. Full variable domain (missing parts from reference TRBV29-1 and TRBJ1-1): SAVISQKPSRDICQRGTSLTIQCQVDSQVTMMFWYRQQPGQSLTLIATANQGSEATYESGFVIDKFPISRPNLTFSTLTVSNMSPEDSSIYLCSVRVENTEAFFGQGTRLTVV.

The chain couples TRBV28 to TRBJ1-5; 8 nucleotides match TRBD1. The V segment lost 1 base and the J segment 5 bases; nucleotides outside the gene matches: 7. The CDR3 totals 16 residues. Germline V gene sequence: CDR1 MDHEN, CDR2 SYDVKM. The CDR3 protein is CASSLFLGQGDQPQHF. The CDR3, as DNA: TGTGCCAGCAGTTTATTTCTCGGACAGGGCGATCAGCCCCAGCATTTT. The entire variable domain, with the rest obtained from reference TRBV28 and TRBJ1-5, is as follows: DVKVTQSSRYLVKRTGEKVFLECVQDMDHENMFWYRQDPGLGLRLIYFSYDVKMKEKGDIPEGYSVSREKKERFSLILESASTNQTSMYLCASSLFLGQGDQPQHFGDGTRLSIL.

This clone was recorded only once. The chain recombines TRBV7-6 with TRBJ2-3, with 7 nucleotides matching TRBD1. CDR1 is SGHVS, CDR2 FNYEAQ, per germline. This CDR3 has 16 residues. V was pared by 1 base and J by 1 base, with 5 bases of the junction left unmatched. The CDR3 DNA follows: TGTGCCAGCAGCTTAGAGGTGGGGACAGGCACAGATACGCAGTATTTT. The encoded protein is CASSLEVGTGTDTQYF.

The chain is built from TRBV29-1 and TRBJ1-2; TRBD1 agrees at 11 bases. Trimming cost V 7 bases and J 7 bases; bases outside gene matches: 11. This CDR3 contains 14 residues. The V gene's germline CDR1 is SQVTM and CDR2 ANQGSEA. DNA of the CDR3: TGCAGCGGTAGGACAGGGGGCCTTGGTATTGGCTACACCTTC. It translates to CSGRTGGLGIGYTF.